This T cell receptor beta chain was sequenced for a study of blood T cell repertoires in COVID-19. The overall study: Acute-phase and convalescent COVID-19 samples originated in the United States, Italy and Spain. From T cells, B-cell-depleted T cells, or PBMCs came the material, which was cDNA or gDNA.

Germline CDR1 SGHAT, CDR2 FQNNGV. The CDR3 has 17 residues. The trim removed 4 bases at V and 0 bases at J, leaving 8 bases unmatched. In the original analysis: Estimation of nucleated cell counts relied on the amplification of reference gene primers. Only in-frame clones appear in the TCRdb table, and some are missing; sequencing was by immunoSEQ multiplex PCR. D and trimming come from the DNA, and the V and J calls and clone size come from that table. The table lists about 120,000 clones, approximately 86% of them singletons. The sequence was obtained from a man aged 35 to 55 with acute or convalescent COVID-19. The chain employs TRBV11-2 and TRBJ1-3; 8 bases agree with TRBD1. The material sequenced was peripheral blood. CDR3 nucleotide sequence: TGTGCCAGCAGCTACCCAGGGGGCCACCTCTCTGGAAACACCATATATTTT. As protein: CASSYPGGHLSGNTIYF.